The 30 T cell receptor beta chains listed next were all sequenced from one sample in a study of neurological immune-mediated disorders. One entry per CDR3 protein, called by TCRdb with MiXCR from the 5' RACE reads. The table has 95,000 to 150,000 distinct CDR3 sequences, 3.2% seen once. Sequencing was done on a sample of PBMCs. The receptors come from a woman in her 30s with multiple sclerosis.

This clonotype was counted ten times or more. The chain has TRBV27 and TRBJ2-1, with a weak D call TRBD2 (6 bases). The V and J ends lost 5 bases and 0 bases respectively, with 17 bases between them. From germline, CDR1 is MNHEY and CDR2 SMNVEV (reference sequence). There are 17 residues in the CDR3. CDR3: CASSLWGRRISYNEQFF. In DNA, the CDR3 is TGTGCCAGCAGTCTCTGGGGGAGGAGAATCTCCTACAATGAGCAGTTCTTC.

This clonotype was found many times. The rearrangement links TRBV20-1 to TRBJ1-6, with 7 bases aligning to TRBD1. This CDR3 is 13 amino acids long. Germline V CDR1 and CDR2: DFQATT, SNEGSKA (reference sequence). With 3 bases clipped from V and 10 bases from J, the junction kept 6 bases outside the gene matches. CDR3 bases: TGCAGTGCTAGGACAGGGTTCGGATCACCCCTCCACTTT. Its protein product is CSARTGFGSPLHF.

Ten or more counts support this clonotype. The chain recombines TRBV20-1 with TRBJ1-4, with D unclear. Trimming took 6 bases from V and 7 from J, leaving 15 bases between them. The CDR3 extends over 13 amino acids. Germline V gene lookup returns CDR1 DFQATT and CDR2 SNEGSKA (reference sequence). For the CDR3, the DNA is TGCAGTGCGCGTGACCGCGGGGTTGAAAAACTGTTTTTT. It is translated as CSARDRGVEKLFF.

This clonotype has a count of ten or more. Here the CDR3 reads CASRPSGTQNTEAFF. In DNA, the CDR3 is TGCGCCAGCAGGCCCTCCGGGACTCAGAACACTGAAGCTTTCTTT. The chain uses TRBV5-1 and TRBJ1-1; TRBD1 might be the D (5 bases). Germline V gene data show CDR1 as SGHRS and CDR2 as YFSETQ. The CDR3 consists of 15 residues. Trimming pared 5 bases from V and 1 base from J, leaving 15 bases between.

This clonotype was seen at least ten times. This chain's CDR3 is CASSAGTSGGLQYF. CDR3 nucleotide sequence: TGTGCCAGCAGTGCCGGGACTAGCGGAGGACTCCAGTACTTC. This sequence joins TRBV9 and TRBJ2-5, with 11 bases fitting TRBD2. Unmatched junction bases numbered 10, after V lost 5 bases and J lost 10 bases. There are 14 residues in the CDR3. Germline CDR1 and CDR2: SGDLS and YYNGEE.

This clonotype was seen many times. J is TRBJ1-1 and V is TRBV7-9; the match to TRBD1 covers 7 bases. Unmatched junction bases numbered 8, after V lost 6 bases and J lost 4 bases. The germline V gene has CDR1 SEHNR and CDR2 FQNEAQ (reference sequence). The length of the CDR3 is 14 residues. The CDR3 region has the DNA TGTGCCAGCAGTTCAGGGGGTGGAGGCACTGAAGCTTTCTTT. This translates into CASSSGGGGTEAFF. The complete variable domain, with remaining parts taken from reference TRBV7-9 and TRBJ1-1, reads DTGVSQNPRHKITKRGQNVTFRCDPISEHNRLYWYRQTLGQGPEFLTYFQNEAQLEKSRLLSDRFSAERPKGSFSTLEIQRTEQGDSAMYLCASSSGGGGTEAFFGQGTRLTVV.

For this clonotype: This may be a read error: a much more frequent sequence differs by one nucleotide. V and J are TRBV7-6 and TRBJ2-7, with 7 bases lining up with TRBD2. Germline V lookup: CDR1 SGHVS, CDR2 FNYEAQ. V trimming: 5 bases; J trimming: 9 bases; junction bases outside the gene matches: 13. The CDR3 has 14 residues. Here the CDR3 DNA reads TGTGCCAGCAGCCTTTATGGGAGGGTAGAAGCGCAGTACTTC. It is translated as CASSLYGRVEAQYF.

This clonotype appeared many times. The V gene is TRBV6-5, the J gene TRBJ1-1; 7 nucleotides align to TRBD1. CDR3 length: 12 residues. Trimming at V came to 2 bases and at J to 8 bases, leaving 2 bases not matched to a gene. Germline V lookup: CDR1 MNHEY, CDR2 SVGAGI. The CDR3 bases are TGTGCCAGCAGTTACGGGGGACAGGAAGCTTTCTTT. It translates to CASSYGGQEAFF.

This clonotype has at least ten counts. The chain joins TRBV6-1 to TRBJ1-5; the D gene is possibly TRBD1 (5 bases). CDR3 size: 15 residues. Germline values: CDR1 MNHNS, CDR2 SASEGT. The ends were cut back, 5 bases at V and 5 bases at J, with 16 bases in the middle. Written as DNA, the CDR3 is TGTGCCAGCAGTCCGACAGTGTCCGCTGATCAGCCCCAGCATTTT. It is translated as CASSPTVSADQPQHF.

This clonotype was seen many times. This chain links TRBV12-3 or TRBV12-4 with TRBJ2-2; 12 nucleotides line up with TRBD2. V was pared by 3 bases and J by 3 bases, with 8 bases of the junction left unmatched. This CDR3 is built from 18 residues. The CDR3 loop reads CASSFRSSGRADTGELFF. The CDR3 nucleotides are TGTGCCAGCAGTTTTAGGTCTAGCGGGAGGGCCGACACCGGGGAGCTGTTTTTT.

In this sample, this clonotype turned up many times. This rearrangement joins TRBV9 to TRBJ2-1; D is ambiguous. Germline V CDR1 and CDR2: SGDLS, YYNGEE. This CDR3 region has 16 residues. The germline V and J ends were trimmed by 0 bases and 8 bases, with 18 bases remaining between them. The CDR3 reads CASSVDSVLLGHEQFF. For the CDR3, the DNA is TGTGCCAGCAGCGTAGATTCCGTACTCCTCGGCCATGAGCAGTTCTTC. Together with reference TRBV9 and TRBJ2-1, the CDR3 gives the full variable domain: DSGVTQTPKHLITATGQRVTLRCSPRSGDLSVYWYQQSLDQGLQFLIQYYNGEERAKGNILERFSAQQFPDLHSELNLSSLELGDSALYFCASSVDSVLLGHEQFFGPGTRLTVL.

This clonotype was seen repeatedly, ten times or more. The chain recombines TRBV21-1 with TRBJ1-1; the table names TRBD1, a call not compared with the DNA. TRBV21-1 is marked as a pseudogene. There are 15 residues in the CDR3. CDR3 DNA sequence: TGTGCCAGCAACCGACCCGGGACACCAAACACTGAAGCTTTCTTT. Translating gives CASNRPGTPNTEAFF.

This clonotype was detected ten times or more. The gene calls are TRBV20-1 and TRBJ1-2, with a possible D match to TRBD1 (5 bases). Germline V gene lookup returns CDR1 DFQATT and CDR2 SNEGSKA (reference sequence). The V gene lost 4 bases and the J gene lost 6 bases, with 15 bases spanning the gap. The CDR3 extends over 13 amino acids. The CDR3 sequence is CSANPVRANGYTF. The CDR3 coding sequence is TGCAGTGCTAACCCCGTCAGGGCGAATGGCTACACCTTC.

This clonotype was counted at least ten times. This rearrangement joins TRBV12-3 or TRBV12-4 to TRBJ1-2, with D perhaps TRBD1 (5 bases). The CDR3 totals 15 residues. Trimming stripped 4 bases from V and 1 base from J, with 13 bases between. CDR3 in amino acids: CASSWGEVGNYGYTF. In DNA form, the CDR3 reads TGTGCCAGCAGTTGGGGCGAAGTGGGTAACTATGGCTACACCTTC.

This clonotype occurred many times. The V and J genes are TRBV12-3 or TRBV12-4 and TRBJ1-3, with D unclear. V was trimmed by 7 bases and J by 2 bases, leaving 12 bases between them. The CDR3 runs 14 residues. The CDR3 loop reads CASILDIPGNTIYF. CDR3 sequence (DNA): TGTGCCAGCATCCTAGACATTCCTGGAAACACCATATATTTT.

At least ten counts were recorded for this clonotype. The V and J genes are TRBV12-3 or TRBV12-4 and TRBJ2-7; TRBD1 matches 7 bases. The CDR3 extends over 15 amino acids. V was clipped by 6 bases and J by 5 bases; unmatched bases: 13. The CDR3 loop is CASSNRQGLRHEQYF. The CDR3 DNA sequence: TGTGCCAGCAGCAACAGACAGGGCCTCCGCCACGAGCAGTACTTC.

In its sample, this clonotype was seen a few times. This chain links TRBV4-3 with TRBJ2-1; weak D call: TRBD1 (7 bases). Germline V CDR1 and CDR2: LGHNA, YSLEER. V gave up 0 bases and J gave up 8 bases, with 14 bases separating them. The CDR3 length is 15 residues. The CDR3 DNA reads TGCGCCAGCAGCCAAGAGGGGGGCAGGGGGGATGAGCAGTTCTTC. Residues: CASSQEGGRGDEQFF.

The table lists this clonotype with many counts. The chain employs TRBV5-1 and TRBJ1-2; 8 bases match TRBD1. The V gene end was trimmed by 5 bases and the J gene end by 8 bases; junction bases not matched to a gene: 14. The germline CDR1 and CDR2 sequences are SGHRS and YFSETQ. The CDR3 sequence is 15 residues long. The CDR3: CASRSKTGALGGYTF. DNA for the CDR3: TGCGCCAGCAGGTCCAAGACAGGGGCCCTCGGGGGCTACACCTTC.

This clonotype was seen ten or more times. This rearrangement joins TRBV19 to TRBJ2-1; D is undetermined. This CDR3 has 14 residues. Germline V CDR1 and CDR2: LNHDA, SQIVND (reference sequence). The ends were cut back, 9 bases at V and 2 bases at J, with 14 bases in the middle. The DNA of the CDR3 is TGTGCCAGCCGAGGCGGAGTGGCCTACAATGAGCAGTTCTTC. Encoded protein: CASRGGVAYNEQFF.

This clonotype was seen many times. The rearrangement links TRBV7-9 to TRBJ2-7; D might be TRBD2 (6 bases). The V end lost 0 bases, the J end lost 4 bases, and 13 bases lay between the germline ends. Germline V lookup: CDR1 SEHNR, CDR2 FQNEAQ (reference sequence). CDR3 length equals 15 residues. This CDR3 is CASSLAEGLFYEQYF. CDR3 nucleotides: TGTGCCAGCAGCTTAGCTGAGGGACTTTTTTACGAGCAGTACTTC.

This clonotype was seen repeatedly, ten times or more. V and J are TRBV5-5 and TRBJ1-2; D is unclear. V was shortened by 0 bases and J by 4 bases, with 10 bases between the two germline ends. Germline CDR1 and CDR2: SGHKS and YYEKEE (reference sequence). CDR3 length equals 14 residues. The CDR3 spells CASSLALEIYGYTF. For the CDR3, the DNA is TGTGCCAGCAGCTTGGCATTAGAGATCTATGGCTACACCTTC.

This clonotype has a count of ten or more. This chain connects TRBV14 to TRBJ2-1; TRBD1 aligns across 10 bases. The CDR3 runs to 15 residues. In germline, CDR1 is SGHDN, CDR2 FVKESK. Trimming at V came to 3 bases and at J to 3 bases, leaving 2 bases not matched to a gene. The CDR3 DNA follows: TGTGCCAGCAGCCAGACAGGGGGCCACTACAATGAGCAGTTCTTC. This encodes CASSQTGGHYNEQFF.

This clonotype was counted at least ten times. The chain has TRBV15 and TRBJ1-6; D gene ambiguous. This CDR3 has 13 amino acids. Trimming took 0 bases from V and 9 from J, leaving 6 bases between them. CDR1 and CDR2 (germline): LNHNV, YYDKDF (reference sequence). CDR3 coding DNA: TGTGCCACCAGCAGAGATCTCCGTTCACCCCTCCACTTT. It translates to CATSRDLRSPLHF.

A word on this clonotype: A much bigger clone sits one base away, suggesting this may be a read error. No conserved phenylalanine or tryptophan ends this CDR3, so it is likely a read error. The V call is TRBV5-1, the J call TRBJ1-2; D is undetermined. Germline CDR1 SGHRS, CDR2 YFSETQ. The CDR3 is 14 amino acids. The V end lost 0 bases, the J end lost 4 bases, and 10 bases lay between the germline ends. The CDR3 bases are TGCGCCAGCAGCTTGGATCTAGATCCCTATGGCTACACCATC. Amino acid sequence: CASSLDLDPYGYTI.

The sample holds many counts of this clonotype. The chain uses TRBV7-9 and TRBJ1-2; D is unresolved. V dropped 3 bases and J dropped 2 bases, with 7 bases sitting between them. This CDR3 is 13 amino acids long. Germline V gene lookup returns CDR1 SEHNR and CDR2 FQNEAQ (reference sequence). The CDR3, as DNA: TGTGCCAGCAGCTTCGGAGGGAACTATGGCTACACCTTC. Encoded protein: CASSFGGNYGYTF.

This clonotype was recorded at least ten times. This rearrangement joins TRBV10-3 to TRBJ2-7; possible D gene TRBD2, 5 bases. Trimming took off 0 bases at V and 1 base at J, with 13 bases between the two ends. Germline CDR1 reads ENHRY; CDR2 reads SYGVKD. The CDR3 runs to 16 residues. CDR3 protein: CAISESTADLSYEQYF. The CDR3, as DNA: TGTGCCATCAGTGAGTCGACGGCGGACTTATCCTACGAGCAGTACTTC.

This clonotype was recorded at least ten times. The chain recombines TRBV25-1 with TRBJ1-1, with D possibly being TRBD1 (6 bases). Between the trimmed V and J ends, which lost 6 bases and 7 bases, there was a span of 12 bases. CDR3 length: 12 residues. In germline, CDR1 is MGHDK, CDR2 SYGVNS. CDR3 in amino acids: CASRVQGLEAFF. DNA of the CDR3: TGTGCCAGCAGGGTACAGGGACTTGAAGCTTTCTTT.

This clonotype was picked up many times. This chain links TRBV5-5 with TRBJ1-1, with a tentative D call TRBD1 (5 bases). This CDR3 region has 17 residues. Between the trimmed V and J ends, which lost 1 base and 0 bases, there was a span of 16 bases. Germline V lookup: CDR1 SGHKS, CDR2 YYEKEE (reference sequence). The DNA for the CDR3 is TGTGCCAGCAGCTTGCGCCGGGACCTCTCACTGAACACTGAAGCTTTCTTT. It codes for CASSLRRDLSLNTEAFF.

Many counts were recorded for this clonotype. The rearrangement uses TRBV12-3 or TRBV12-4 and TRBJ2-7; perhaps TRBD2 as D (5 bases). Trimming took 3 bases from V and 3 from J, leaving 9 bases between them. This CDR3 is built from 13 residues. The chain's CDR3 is CASSFGLYYEQYF. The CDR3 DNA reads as TGTGCCAGCAGTTTCGGACTTTACTACGAGCAGTACTTC.

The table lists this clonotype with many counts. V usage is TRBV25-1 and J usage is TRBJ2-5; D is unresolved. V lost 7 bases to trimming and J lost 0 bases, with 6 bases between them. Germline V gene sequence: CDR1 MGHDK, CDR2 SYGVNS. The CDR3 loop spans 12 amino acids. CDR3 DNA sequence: TGTGCCAGCACGACCCACCAAGAGACCCAGTACTTC. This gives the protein CASTTHQETQYF.